The sequence of this TCR beta chain was determined in a study of PD-1 blockade in classical Hodgkin lymphoma. Study-wide context: A 3 mg/kg intravenous dose of nivolumab was received by patients every 2 weeks. Overall study results and limits: Factors driving the repertoire differences, possibly disease activity or prior therapy, remain undefined. Similar baseline diversity was found in complete responders and newly diagnosed patients. Healthy donors were reported to have higher baseline TCR diversity than newly diagnosed patients.

After autologous stem cell transplantation all patients relapsed, and prior brentuximab vedotin exposure differed between cohorts. Measured with immunoSEQ multiplex PCR; TCRdb has only the in-frame clones, and not every one. The table shows about 97,000 clones, with over 80% occurring only once. Germline CDR1 LNHNV, CDR2 YYDKDF (reference sequence). The CDR3 runs to 13 residues. Germline trimming cut 6 bases from V and 5 bases from J; bases unmatched to any gene: 3. Of note for this clone: What it binds is unknown.

The clonotype was recovered from a human donor with classical Hodgkin lymphoma. This chain connects TRBV15 to TRBJ2-1, with 8 bases matching TRBD2. Specimen: peripheral blood mononuclear cells (PBMCs), collected at baseline. The CDR3 spells CATSVGGDNEQFF. Written as DNA, the CDR3 is TGTGCCACCAGTGTCGGGGGGGACAATGAGCAGTTCTTC.